The entry below gives a single TCR beta chain sequence along with its context. The antigen is not known. The sample comes from a study of early T cells in non-severe SARS-CoV-2 infection. General study results and limits: In VDJdb matching, anti-spike CD8 responses were favored while private and CD4 specificities went missing.

Molecules of cDNA were individually given unique molecular identifiers that were attached to them. TCRdb recomputed calls from the 5' RACE reads with MiXCR, one row per CDR3 protein. Among about 81,000 distinct CDR3 sequences listed, around 15% were seen once. The sequencing input was whole blood. The TCR sequence derives from an adult who was a healthcare worker with PCR-confirmed SARS-CoV-2 infection or an uninfected control (not recorded which).

The CDR3 protein is CASSQDEGTEAFF. CDR3 nucleotide sequence: TGCGCCAGCAGCCAAGATGAGGGTACTGAAGCTTTCTTT. This rearrangement joins TRBV4-3 to TRBJ1-1, with D hard to call. The CDR3 has 13 amino acids. Germline V gives CDR1 LGHNA, CDR2 YSLEER. V lost 0 bases and J lost 5, with 7 bases in between.